This record looks at one T cell receptor beta chain sequence and its context. Several immunoSEQ plates held equal portions of the genomic DNA taken from each subset. Profiling relied on immunoSEQ multiplex PCR, and the TCRdb table lists in-frame clones only, not all of them. The sample has about 820,000 clones, 80% to 95% seen once. The sample belongs to a study of shared clonotypes between healthy human individuals. Study-wide background: A donor's plate count was three for CD4 naive and three for CD4 memory; CD8 naive had two and CD8 memory one.

Germline V lookup: CDR1 SEHNR, CDR2 FQNEAQ (reference sequence). Between the trimmed V and J ends, which lost 3 bases and 3 bases, there was a span of 21 bases. The CDR3 consists of 17 residues. Naive CD8 cells lacked CD45RO and underwent positive selection for CCR7, leaving out terminally differentiated effector memory CD45RA+ cells. Healthy HIV-negative adults without recent acute infections or vaccinations served as donors. The clonotype comes from a man younger than 40 in good health. This chain joins TRBV7-9 and TRBJ2-7, with D perhaps TRBD1 (5 bases). Sequenced input: naive CD8+ T cells sorted from blood. CDR3 DNA: TGTGCCAGCAGCTTGATTGGGCTAACAGGAGATTTCTACGAGCAGTACTTC. Translating it yields CASSLIGLTGDFYEQYF.